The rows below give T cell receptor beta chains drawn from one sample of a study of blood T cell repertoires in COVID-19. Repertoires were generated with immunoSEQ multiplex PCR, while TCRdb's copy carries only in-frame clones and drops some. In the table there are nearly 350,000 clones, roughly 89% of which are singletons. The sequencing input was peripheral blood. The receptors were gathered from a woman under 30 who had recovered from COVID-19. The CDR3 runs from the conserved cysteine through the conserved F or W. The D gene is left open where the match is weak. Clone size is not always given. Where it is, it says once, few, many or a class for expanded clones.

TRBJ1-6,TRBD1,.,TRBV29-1,TGCAGCGTTGCGGAGCCTACAGGGGATAATTCACCCCTCCACTTT,CSVAEPTGDNSPLHF
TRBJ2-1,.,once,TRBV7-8,TGTGCCAGCAGCTTAGCGGCTGAGCAGTTCTTC,CASSLAAEQFF
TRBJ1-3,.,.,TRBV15,TGTGCCACCAGCGCCAAGGGGCTAAACACCATATATTTT,CATSAKGLNTIYF
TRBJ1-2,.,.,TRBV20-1,TGCAGTGCTAGAGATCTTCGGGGCTACACCTTC,CSARDLRGYTF
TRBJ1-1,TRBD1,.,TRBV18,TGTGCCAGCTCACCGGGACAGGGGATAAACACTGAAGCTTTCTTT,CASSPGQGINTEAFF
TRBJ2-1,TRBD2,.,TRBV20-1,TGCAGTGCTAGTGGGCGGACTAGCCTAGATGAGCAGTTCTTC,CSASGRTSLDEQFF
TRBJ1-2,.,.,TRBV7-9,TGTGCCAGCAGCTTAGGGTCACAGTTCTATGGCTACACCTTC,CASSLGSQFYGYTF
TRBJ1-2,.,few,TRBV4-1,TGCGCCAGCAGCCAAATCCAAGACGGACAGCTCAGAAGCTATGGCTACACCTTC,CASSQIQDGQLRSYGYTF
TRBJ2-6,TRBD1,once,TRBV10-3,TGTGCCACCACAAGGGACAGGATAACTGGGGCCAACGTCCTGACTTTC,CATTRDRITGANVLTF
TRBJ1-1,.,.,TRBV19,TGTGCCAGTAGTGCTAGACAGGTACCCACTGAAGCTTTCTTT,CASSARQVPTEAFF
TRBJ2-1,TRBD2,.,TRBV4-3,TGCGCCAGCAGCCAAGGGCTAGCGGGATTCGATGAGCAGTTCTTC,CASSQGLAGFDEQFF
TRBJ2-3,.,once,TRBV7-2,TGTGCCAGCAGCTCGCGCTACTCCAACACAGATACGCAGTATTTT,CASSSRYSNTDTQYF
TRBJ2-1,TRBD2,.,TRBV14,TGTGCCAGCAGCCCCGTCGGCGGGAGAGGCCACAATGAGCAGTTCTTC,CASSPVGGRGHNEQFF
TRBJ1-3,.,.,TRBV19,TGTGCCAGTAGTATCGTCCTCCAGGCTCCTAGAAACACCATATATTTT,CASSIVLQAPRNTIYF
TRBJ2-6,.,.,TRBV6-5,TGTGCCAGCAGAAGCGGTGGGGCCAACGTCCTGACTTTC,CASRSGGANVLTF
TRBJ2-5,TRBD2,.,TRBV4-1,TGCGCCAGCAGCCAACTGCTAGCGGGAGGGCCGTGGCAAGAGACCCAGTACTTC,CASSQLLAGGPWQETQYF
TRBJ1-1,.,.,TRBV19,TGTGCCAGTATCCCAACAGGGATCCGGACTGAAGCTTTCTTT,CASIPTGIRTEAFF
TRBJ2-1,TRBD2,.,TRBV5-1,TGCGCCAGCAGCTTGGCCAGACTAGCGGGAGACAACAATGAGCAGTTCTTC,CASSLARLAGDNNEQFF
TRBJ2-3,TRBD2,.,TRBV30,TGTGCCTGGACCCCGGGACTAGCGGGAGCAGATACGCAGTATTTT,CAWTPGLAGADTQYF
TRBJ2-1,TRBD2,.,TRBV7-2,TGTGCCAGCAGCTCTCAAGCGGGAGGGCCGCCCAATGAGCAGTTCTTC,CASSSQAGGPPNEQFF
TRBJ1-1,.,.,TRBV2,TGTGCCAGTCGGCTACGGGGGGAAGGACAACAAGAAGCTTTCTTT,CASRLRGEGQQEAFF
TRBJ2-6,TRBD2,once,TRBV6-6,TGTGCCAGCAGCCCCATCCTGGTGCGCGGGAGGAGCTCTGGGGCCAACGTCCTGACTTTC,CASSPILVRGRSSGANVLTF
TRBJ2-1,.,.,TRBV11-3,TGTGCCAGCAGCCCTAAAGGACAGCGGAGGGAGCAGTTCTTC,CASSPKGQRREQFF